This T cell receptor beta chain came from a study of T-cell reconstitution after alpha-beta-depleted transplantation in children. Study-wide results and limits: About two months after transplant, alpha-beta T cells reportedly came from several hundred expanded graft clones. Once a year had passed after transplant, T-cell counts and diversity came mostly from newly produced T cells.

Preparing the TCRbeta library involved the use of unique molecular identifiers. In TCRdb, the PCR reads were re-called with MiXCR into one record per CDR3 protein. This table has roughly 200,000 distinct CDR3 sequences, roughly 10% appearing once. The CDR3 is 14 residues long. Per the germline V gene, CDR1 is SGHRS and CDR2 is YFSETQ. With 2 bases removed from V and 2 bases from J, the gap between germline ends came to 11 bases. This clonotype was recorded at least ten times. Antigen: not known. Source: PBMCs, taken before TCRalphabeta/CD19-depleted stem cell transplant. The chain employs TRBV5-1 and TRBJ2-7; weak D call: TRBD1 (5 bases). The clonotype was recovered from a child under two years old with acute myeloid leukemia, due to receive a stem cell transplant. DNA of the CDR3: TGCGCCAGCAGCTTATATGAGACAGCCTACGAGCAGTACTTC. Its translation is CASSLYETAYEQYF. The entire variable domain, with the rest obtained from reference TRBV5-1 and TRBJ2-7, is as follows: KAGVTQTPRYLIKTRGQQVTLSCSPISGHRSVSWYQQTPGQGLQFLFEYFSETQRNKGNFPGRFSGRQFSNSRSEMNVSTLELGDSALYLCASSLYETAYEQYFGPGTRLTVT.